Here is one T cell receptor (beta chain) with its context. Its antigen is not known. Cells sorted as Tregs were CD4+, CD25+ and CD127-/low. Study results and caveats: Tumor Treg TCRs overlapped most with tumor naive CD4+ cells. Tumor memory CD4+ T cell TCR gene usage was found to cluster with blood and lymph node memory CD4+ cells and with lymph node naive CD4+ cells.

The length of the CDR3 is 13 residues. Germline CDR1 reads DFQATT; CDR2 reads SNEGSKA (reference sequence). The V and J ends lost 4 bases and 2 bases, in that order; junction bases with no gene match: 4. Constant-region reverse primers amplified full-length variable regions, followed by semi-nested Nested Universal Primer A PCR. One entry per CDR3 protein, called by TCRdb with MiXCR from the 5' RACE reads. This table has over 40,000 distinct CDR3 sequences, roughly 21% appearing once. The sample was Tregs sorted from blood. The source is a female donor with breast cancer. The V and J genes are TRBV20-1 and TRBJ2-5; 7 bases map to TRBD1. CDR3 region: CSANRGLQETQYF. In DNA, the CDR3 is TGCAGTGCTAATAGGGGGCTTCAAGAGACCCAGTACTTC.